This entry is about one TCR beta chain. These data originate in a study of patients and donors after allogeneic stem cell transplantation. TCRdb used MiXCR to reprocess the RT-PCR reads, holding one entry per CDR3 protein. The table has more than 850,000 distinct CDR3 sequences, more than 15% seen once. Germline loops: CDR1 MNHNS, CDR2 SASEGT. The ends were cut back, 5 bases at V and 8 bases at J, with 18 bases in the middle. The CDR3 is made up of 15 amino acids. Material for sequencing was blood, either unsorted or a sorted T cell fraction (not recorded which). This TCR derives from a human donor who was either an allogeneic HSCT recipient or a stem cell or donor lymphocyte infusion donor (not recorded which). It is not recorded whose cells these are; they may come from a transplant donor. The J gene is TRBJ1-4, the V gene TRBV6-1; the D gene is possibly TRBD1 (6 bases). In DNA form, the CDR3 reads TGTGCCAGCAGTCCCACGGGGGCGACTGGGGAAAAACTGTTTTTT. Protein sequence: CASSPTGATGEKLFF.